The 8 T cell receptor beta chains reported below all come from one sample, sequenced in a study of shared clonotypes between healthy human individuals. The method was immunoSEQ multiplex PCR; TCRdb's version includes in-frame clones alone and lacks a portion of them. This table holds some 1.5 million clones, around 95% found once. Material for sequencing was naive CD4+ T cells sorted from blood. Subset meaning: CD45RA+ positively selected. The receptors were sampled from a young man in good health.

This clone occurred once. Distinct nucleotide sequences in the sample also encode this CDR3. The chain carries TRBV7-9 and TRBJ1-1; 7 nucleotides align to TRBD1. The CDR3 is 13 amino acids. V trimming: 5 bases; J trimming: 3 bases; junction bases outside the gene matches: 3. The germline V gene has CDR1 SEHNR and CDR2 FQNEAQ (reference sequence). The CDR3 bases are TGTGCCAGCAGCCGGCAGGGGGACACTGAAGCTTTCTTT. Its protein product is CASSRQGDTEAFF.

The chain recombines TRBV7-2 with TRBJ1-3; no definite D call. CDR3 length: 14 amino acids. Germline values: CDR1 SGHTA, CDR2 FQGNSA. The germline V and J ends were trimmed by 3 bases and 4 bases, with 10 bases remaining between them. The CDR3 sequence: CASSLFGLGNTIYF. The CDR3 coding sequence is TGTGCCAGCAGCTTGTTCGGACTCGGAAACACCATATATTTT.

The CDR3 loop is CALRLGSYGYTF. In DNA, the CDR3 is TGTGCCTTGCGACTTGGTTCCTATGGCTACACCTTC. This chain joins TRBV28 and TRBJ1-2; no definite D call. V lost 11 bases, J lost 4 bases, and 14 bases lay in between. This CDR3 spans 12 amino acids. Germline V gene data show CDR1 as MDHEN and CDR2 as SYDVKM.

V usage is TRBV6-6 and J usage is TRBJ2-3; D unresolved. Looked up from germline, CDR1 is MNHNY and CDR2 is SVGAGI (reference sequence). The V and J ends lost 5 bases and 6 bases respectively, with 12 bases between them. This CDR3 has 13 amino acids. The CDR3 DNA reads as TGTGCCAGCAGTCTCATAGGGAAGGATACGCAGTATTTT. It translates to CASSLIGKDTQYF.

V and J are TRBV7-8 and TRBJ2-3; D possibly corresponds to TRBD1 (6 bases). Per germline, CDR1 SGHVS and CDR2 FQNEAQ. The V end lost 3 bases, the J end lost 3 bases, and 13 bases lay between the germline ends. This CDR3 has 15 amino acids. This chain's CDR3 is CASSFAQGWTDTQYF. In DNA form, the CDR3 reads TGTGCCAGCAGCTTTGCGCAGGGGTGGACAGATACGCAGTATTTT.

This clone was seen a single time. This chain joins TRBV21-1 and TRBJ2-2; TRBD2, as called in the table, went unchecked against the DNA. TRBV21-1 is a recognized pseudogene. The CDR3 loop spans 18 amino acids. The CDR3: CASSRWVYERENTGELFF. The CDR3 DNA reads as TGTGCCAGCAGCCGCTGGGTCTATGAGCGGGAGAACACCGGGGAGCTGTTTTTT.

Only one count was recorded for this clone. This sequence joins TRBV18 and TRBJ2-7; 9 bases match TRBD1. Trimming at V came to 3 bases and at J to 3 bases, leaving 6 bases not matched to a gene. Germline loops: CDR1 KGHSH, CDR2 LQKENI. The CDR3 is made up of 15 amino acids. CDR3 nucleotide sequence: TGTGCCAGCTCACCCACCACAGGGGGCATCTACGAGCAGTACTTC. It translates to CASSPTTGGIYEQYF.

The chain's CDR3 is CASSRDRRSETQYF. The CDR3 DNA reads as TGTGCCAGCAGTCGGGACAGGAGAAGCGAGACCCAGTACTTC. The V gene is TRBV28, the J gene TRBJ2-5; 8 bases line up with TRBD1. Trimming removed 5 bases from V and 5 bases from J; junction bases left unmatched: 7. This CDR3 has 14 residues. CDR1 and CDR2 (germline): MDHEN, SYDVKM. The variable domain in full, with the rest retrieved from reference TRBV28 and TRBJ2-5, is DVKVTQSSRYLVKRTGEKVFLECVQDMDHENMFWYRQDPGLGLRLIYFSYDVKMKEKGDIPEGYSVSREKKERFSLILESASTNQTSMYLCASSRDRRSETQYFGPGTRLLVL.